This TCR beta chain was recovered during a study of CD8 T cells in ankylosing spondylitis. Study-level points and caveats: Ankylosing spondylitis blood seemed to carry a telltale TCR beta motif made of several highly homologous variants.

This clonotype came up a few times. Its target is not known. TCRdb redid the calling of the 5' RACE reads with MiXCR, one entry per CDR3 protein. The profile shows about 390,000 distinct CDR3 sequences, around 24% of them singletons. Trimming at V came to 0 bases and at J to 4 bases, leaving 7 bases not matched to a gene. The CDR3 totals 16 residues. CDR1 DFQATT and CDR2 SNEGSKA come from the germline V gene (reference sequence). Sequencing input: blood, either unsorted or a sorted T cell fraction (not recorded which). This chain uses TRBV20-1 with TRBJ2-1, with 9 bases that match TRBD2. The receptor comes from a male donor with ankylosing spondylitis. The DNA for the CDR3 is TGCAGTGCTAGAGATTTGCGGGAGGGCCGATACAATGAGCAGTTCTTC. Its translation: CSARDLREGRYNEQFF.